Detailed here is one T cell receptor (beta chain). This sample is part of a study of control samples from healthy donors and cancer patients. The V end lost 0 bases, the J end lost 2 bases, and 9 bases lay between the germline ends. The V gene's germline CDR1 is SGDLS and CDR2 YYNGEE. The CDR3 covers 15 residues. TCRdb's copy holds only in-frame clones and misses some; the assay was immunoSEQ multiplex PCR. The sample yields under 110,000 clones, roughly 91% seen once. The sample was blood. The V gene is TRBV9, the J gene TRBJ2-1, with D perhaps assigned TRBD1 or TRBD2 (5 bases each). The TCR was taken from a man aged 30 to 39 in good health. The CDR3 sequence: CASSVARGTYNEQFF. CDR3 DNA sequence: TGTGCCAGCAGCGTAGCGAGGGGAACCTACAATGAGCAGTTCTTC.